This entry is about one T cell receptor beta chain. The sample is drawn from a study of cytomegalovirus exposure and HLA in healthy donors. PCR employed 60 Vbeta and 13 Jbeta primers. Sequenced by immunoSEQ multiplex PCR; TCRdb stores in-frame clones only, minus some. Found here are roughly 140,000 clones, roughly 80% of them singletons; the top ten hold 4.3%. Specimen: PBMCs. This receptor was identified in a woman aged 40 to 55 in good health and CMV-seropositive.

CDR3 region: CASSFYGGEQYF. CDR3 coding DNA: TGTGCCAGCAGCTTTTATGGGGGCGAGCAGTACTTC. The rearrangement uses TRBV5-4 and TRBJ2-5; the D call may be TRBD1 or TRBD2 (5 bases each). The J call may not be correct, given that the DNA end is closer to TRBJ2-7. The CDR3 has 12 amino acids. Germline-derived CDR1 and CDR2 are SGHNT and YYREEE (reference sequence).